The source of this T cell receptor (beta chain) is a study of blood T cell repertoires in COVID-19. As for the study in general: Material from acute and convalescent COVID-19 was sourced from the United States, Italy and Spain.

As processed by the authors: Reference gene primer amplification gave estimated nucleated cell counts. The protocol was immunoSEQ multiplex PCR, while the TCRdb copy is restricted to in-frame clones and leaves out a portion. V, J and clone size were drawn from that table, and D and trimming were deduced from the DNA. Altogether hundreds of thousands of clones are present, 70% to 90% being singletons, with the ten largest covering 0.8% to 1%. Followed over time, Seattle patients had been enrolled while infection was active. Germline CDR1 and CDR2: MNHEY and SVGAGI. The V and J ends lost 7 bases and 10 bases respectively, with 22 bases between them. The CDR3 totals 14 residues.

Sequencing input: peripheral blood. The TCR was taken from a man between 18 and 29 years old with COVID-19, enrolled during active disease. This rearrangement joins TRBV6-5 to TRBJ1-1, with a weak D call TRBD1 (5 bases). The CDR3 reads CASKLQESEGRAFF. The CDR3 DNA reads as TGTGCCAGCAAACTACAGGAGTCGGAAGGTCGAGCTTTCTTT.